This T cell receptor beta chain was identified in a study of identical twins. Whole-study findings and limits: Reduced insertions were recorded for abundant cord blood beta clonotypes, with no such pattern in memory repertoires. Conclusions were based on cross-sectional statistical analysis, without following the same donors.

Regarding this clonotype: Its specificity is not known.

TCRdb reanalysed the 5' RACE reads using MiXCR and keeps one entry per CDR3 protein. The sample records 470,000 or so distinct CDR3 sequences, 20% to 30% being singletons. The donors were all healthy and Caucasian. The ends lost 5 bases at V and 4 bases at J; junction bases unmatched: 5. The CDR3 spans 14 residues. This sample also appeared in a second study, on T cells expressing NK-cell markers.

The TCR sequence derives from a woman younger than 35 in good health. The source material was CD4+ T cells sorted from blood. The chain carries TRBV12-3 or TRBV12-4 and TRBJ1-1, with 9 nucleotides matching TRBD1. CDR3 DNA sequence: TGTGCCAGCAGTCCCGGACAGGGGCCCACTGAAGCTTTCTTT. As protein: CASSPGQGPTEAFF.